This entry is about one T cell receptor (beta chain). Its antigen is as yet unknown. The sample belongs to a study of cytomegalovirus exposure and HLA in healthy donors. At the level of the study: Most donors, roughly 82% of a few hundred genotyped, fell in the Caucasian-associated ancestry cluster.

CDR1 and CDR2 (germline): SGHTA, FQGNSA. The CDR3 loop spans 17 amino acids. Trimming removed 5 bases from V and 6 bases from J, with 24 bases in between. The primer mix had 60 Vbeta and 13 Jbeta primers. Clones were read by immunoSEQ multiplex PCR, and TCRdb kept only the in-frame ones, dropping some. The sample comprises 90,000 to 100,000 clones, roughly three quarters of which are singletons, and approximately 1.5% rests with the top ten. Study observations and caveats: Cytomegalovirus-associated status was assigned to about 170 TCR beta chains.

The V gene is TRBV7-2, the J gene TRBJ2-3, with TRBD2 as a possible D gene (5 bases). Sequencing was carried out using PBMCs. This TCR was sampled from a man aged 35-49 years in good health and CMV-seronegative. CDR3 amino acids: CASSRQTRGSKGDTQYF. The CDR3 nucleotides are TGTGCCAGCAGCCGGCAGACACGGGGTTCGAAAGGCGATACGCAGTATTTT.